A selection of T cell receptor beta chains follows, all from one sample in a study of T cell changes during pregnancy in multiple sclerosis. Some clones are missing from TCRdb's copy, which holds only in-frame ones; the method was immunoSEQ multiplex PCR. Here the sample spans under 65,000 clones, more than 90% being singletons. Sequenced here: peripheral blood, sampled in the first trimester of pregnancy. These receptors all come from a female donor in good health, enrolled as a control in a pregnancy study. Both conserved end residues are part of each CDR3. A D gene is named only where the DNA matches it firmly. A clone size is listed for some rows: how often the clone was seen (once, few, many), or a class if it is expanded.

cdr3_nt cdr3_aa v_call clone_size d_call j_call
TGTGCCAGCAGTGAGGGAGGGGATCGACGAGTTGGCTACACCTTC CASSEGGDRRVGYTF TRBV2 . . TRBJ1-2
TGCGCCAGCAGCCAAGATCGGAAACTAGCGGGAGGCTTTCCCTACGAGCAGTACTTC CASSQDRKLAGGFPYEQYF TRBV4-3 . TRBD2 TRBJ2-7
TGTGCCAGCAGCCTTAGACAGGCGGCGAACACCGGGGAGCTGTTTTTT CASSLRQAANTGELFF TRBV5-8 . . TRBJ2-2
TGTGCCAGCAGCTTAAAGGGGCCGACTGAAGCTTTCTTT CASSLKGPTEAFF TRBV7-9 . . TRBJ1-1
TGTGCCAGTAGTAGCTATCCGGCAGGAGGCGGTGAGCAGTTCTTC CASSSYPAGGGEQFF TRBV19 few . TRBJ2-1
TGTGCCAGCAGCTTAGACGGGACCTACGAGCAGTACTTC CASSLDGTYEQYF TRBV7-2 . . TRBJ2-7
TGTGCCAGCAGCGCAGACTCAGGGGTTGGGGAGCAGTTCTTC CASSADSGVGEQFF TRBV5-6 . . TRBJ2-1
TGTGCCAGCTCACCAGCAGGCACTGAAGCTTTCTTT CASSPAGTEAFF TRBV18 . . TRBJ1-1
TGTGCCAGCCGACTTAAGACGGGAGGGGCTGAAGCTTTCTTT CASRLKTGGAEAFF TRBV7-2 . . TRBJ1-1
TGCGCCAGCAGCTCGCCCGGGACTAGCGGGAGTAATGAGCAGTTCTTC CASSSPGTSGSNEQFF TRBV5-1 . TRBD2 TRBJ2-1
TGCAGCGTTTACAGGGTTTCCAACACTGAAGCTTTCTTT CSVYRVSNTEAFF TRBV29-1 . . TRBJ1-1
TGTGCCAGCAGTGACGCGGGACAGGGGGCAGGCATTCAGTACTTC CASSDAGQGAGIQYF TRBV25-1 . TRBD1 TRBJ2-4
TGTGCCAGCAGCCCCTACCCCTCGGAGGGGAGCACGGGCAATCAGCCCCAGCATTTT CASSPYPSEGSTGNQPQHF TRBV13 . . TRBJ1-5
TGCAGCGTTGACAGTTCGAACACTGAAGCTTTCTTT CSVDSSNTEAFF TRBV29-1 . . TRBJ1-1